Presented here are 32 T cell receptor beta chains from one specimen sequenced in a study of OX40 agonist ivuxolimab in advanced cancers. The table came from immunoSEQ multiplex PCR; TCRdb's copy has only in-frame clones and leaves some out. The repertoire holds around 60,000 clones, with under 90% as singletons. The source was CD4+ or CD8+ T cells sorted from blood, collected in a trial of the OX40 agonist ivuxolimab. These receptor sequences come from an adult with an advanced solid tumor such as melanoma, head and neck, liver or kidney cancer.

This clone has just one count. This chain links TRBV9 with TRBJ2-3; 7 positions agree with TRBD2. After removal of 4 bases from V and 4 bases from J, the junction contained 6 bases not matched to a gene. This CDR3 comprises 14 residues. Per the germline V gene, CDR1 is SGDLS and CDR2 is YYNGEE. CDR3 region: CASSRGLDADTQYF. The CDR3 DNA reads TGTGCCAGCAGCCGCGGACTAGACGCAGATACGCAGTATTTT.

The V call is TRBV11-2, the J call TRBJ1-1, with D perhaps TRBD1 (5 bases). V was cut by 7 bases and J by 4 bases, with 13 bases left in between. Germline V gene lookup returns CDR1 SGHAT and CDR2 FQNNGV. The CDR3 is 13 amino acids. CDR3 loop: CASTQVGGTEAFF. The CDR3 nucleotides read TGTGCCAGCACCCAGGTGGGGGGCACTGAAGCTTTCTTT.

V is TRBV25-1 and J is TRBJ2-5; maybe TRBD1 (7 bases). Germline V gene lookup returns CDR1 MGHDK and CDR2 SYGVNS. This CDR3 is built from 17 residues. The V end lost 3 bases, the J end lost 1 base, and 18 bases lay between the germline ends. DNA for the CDR3: TGTGCCAGCAGTGATCGGTCGGAGGGGGCCTTCCAAGAGACCCAGTACTTC. It specifies CASSDRSEGAFQETQYF.

This clone was recorded only once. The rearrangement uses TRBV28 and TRBJ2-7, with TRBD1 matching 10 bases. This CDR3 is 15 amino acids long. Germline V gene lookup returns CDR1 MDHEN and CDR2 SYDVKM. Trimming cost V 6 bases and J 2 bases; bases outside gene matches: 7. Here the CDR3 DNA reads TGTGCCAGCAGCTTAGGGACAGGGGCCCCCTACGAGCAGTACTTC. It encodes CASSLGTGAPYEQYF.

This clone qualifies as medium-sized. The gene calls are TRBV5-5 and TRBJ1-4; D is perhaps TRBD1 (5 bases). CDR3 length: 16 residues. CDR1 and CDR2 from the germline V gene are SGHKS and YYEKEE (reference sequence). The V end lost 2 bases, the J end lost 6 bases, and 17 bases lay between the germline ends. The CDR3 loop reads CASSFRVSARDEKLFF. CDR3 in DNA: TGTGCCAGCAGCTTTAGAGTTTCCGCCAGGGATGAAAAACTGTTTTTT.

Turning to this clone: Mismatch with germline at one junction end may stem from a read error. The V call is TRBV7-7, the J call TRBJ2-5; 11 nucleotides align to TRBD2. CDR1 is SSHAT and CDR2 is FNYEAQ in the germline V gene (reference sequence). CDR3 length equals 16 residues. In DNA, the CDR3 is TGTGCTAGCAGCTTCGGTAGCGGGAGGGCCACAGAGACCCAGTACTTC. This sequence encodes CASSFGSGRATETQYF. The whole variable domain, remainder taken from reference TRBV7-7 and TRBJ2-5, is GAGVSQSPRYKVTKRGQDVTLRCDPISSHATLYWYQQALGQGPEFLTYFNYEAQPDKSGLPSDRFSAERPEGSISTLTIQRTEQRDSAMYRCASSFGSGRATETQYFGPGTRLLVL.

V is TRBV5-1 and J is TRBJ2-7, with 8 bases fitting TRBD1. J was trimmed by 2 bases and V by 4 bases; bases with no gene match: 8. CDR1 is SGHRS, CDR2 YFSETQ, per germline. This CDR3 region has 15 residues. CDR3 loop: CASSPGQGGTYEQYF. CDR3 DNA: TGCGCCAGCAGCCCTGGACAGGGAGGAACCTACGAGCAGTACTTC.

V is TRBV5-1 and J is TRBJ1-2; the D gene is possibly TRBD1 (6 bases). The germline V gene encodes CDR1 SGHRS and CDR2 YFSETQ. V lost 0 bases, J lost 6 bases, and 12 bases lay in between. This CDR3 has 14 amino acids. The CDR3 DNA follows: TGCGCCAGCAGCTTGGAAACAGGGTCGGATGGCTACACCTTC. Amino acids: CASSLETGSDGYTF.

This clone was observed a few times. The gene calls are TRBV30 and TRBJ2-2; D possibly uses TRBD1 or TRBD2 (5 bases each). Trimming pared 5 bases from V and 7 bases from J, leaving 14 bases between. Germline values: CDR1 GTSNPN, CDR2 SVGIG (reference sequence). The CDR3 has 13 residues. The CDR3 DNA reads as TGTGCCTGGGGGACCTTGTTGGTCGGGGAGCTGTTTTTT. Translation gives CAWGTLLVGELFF. The full variable domain, rest sourced from reference TRBV30 and TRBJ2-2, is SQTIHQWPATLVQPVGSPLSLECTVEGTSNPNLYWYRQAAGRGLQLLFYSVGIGQISSEVPQNLSASRPQDRQFILSSKKLLLSDSGFYLCAWGTLLVGELFFGEGSRLTVL.

This clone was observed a few times. This chain links TRBV28 with TRBJ1-1; 11 bases line up with TRBD1. Germline CDR1 is MDHEN and CDR2 is SYDVKM. Trimming cost V 2 bases and J 4 bases; bases outside gene matches: 3. The CDR3 totals 15 residues. CDR3 residues: CASSLGGQGVTEAFF. The CDR3 DNA sequence: TGTGCCAGCAGTTTAGGGGGACAGGGGGTCACTGAAGCTTTCTTT.

The chain has TRBV7-2 and TRBJ1-1; tentative D call: TRBD1 (5 bases). The CDR3 consists of 14 residues. The V and J ends lost 1 base and 3 bases respectively, with 9 bases between them. Germline assignment: CDR1 SGHTA and CDR2 FQGNSA. CDR3 sequence: CASSLEGWDTEAFF. The CDR3 DNA reads TGTGCCAGCAGCTTAGAGGGGTGGGACACTGAAGCTTTCTTT.

V and J are TRBV2 and TRBJ2-3, with D possibly being TRBD2 (6 bases). The CDR3 has 12 amino acids. Germline CDR1 and CDR2: SNHLY and FYNNEI. V lost 7 bases, J lost 5 bases, and 10 bases lay in between. The CDR3 region has the DNA TGTGCCAGCAAGTATAGCGGAGATACGCAGTATTTT. Protein sequence: CASKYSGDTQYF.

The chain employs TRBV27 and TRBJ2-3; no firm D call. In germline, CDR1 is MNHEY, CDR2 SMNVEV (reference sequence). The CDR3 consists of 12 residues. Trimming cost V 5 bases and J 1 base, with 4 bases left between them. In nucleotides, the CDR3 is TGTGCCAGCAGTCTAGGCACAGATACGCAGTATTTT. Its protein is CASSLGTDTQYF.

The CDR3 is CASRGDRAGKNIQYF. DNA for the CDR3: TGTGCCAGCAGGGGGGACAGGGCTGGCAAAAACATTCAGTACTTC. The chain is built from TRBV2 and TRBJ2-4, with TRBD1 identical over 9 bases. The CDR3 loop spans 15 amino acids. V was clipped by 6 bases and J by 3 bases; unmatched bases: 6. Germline V gene sequence: CDR1 SNHLY, CDR2 FYNNEI.

This chain links TRBV10-3 with TRBJ2-3, with D hard to call. The V end lost 7 bases, the J end lost 1 base, and 6 bases lay between the germline ends. CDR1 is ENHRY, CDR2 SYGVKD, per germline. The CDR3 length is 12 residues. CDR3 in DNA: TGTGCCATCACTACGGGCACAGATACGCAGTATTTT. Translation gives CAITTGTDTQYF.

The rearrangement uses TRBV5-4 and TRBJ1-4, with 7 bases lining up with TRBD1. The CDR3 is 15 residues long. V shed 4 bases, J shed 0 bases, and the junction held 3 bases outside the gene matches. Germline lookup yields CDR1 SGHNT and CDR2 YYREEE (reference sequence). CDR3 DNA sequence: TGTGCCAGCAGCGAAGGACAGGCAACTAATGAAAAACTGTTTTTT. This gives the protein CASSEGQATNEKLFF.

Concerning this clone: A read error may account for a junction end that differs from germline. The chain links TRBV7-7 to TRBJ2-3, with a possible D match to TRBD2 (5 bases). The CDR3 contains 13 residues. CDR1 and CDR2 from the germline V gene are SSHAT and FNYEAQ (reference sequence). CDR3 DNA: TGTGCTAGCAGCTTAGCGCAGACAGATACGCAGTATTTT. Protein product: CASSLAQTDTQYF.

V is TRBV5-6 and J is TRBJ2-5; D not resolved. The CDR3 loop spans 14 amino acids. V was trimmed by 0 bases and J by 5 bases, leaving 11 bases between them. Germline V gene lookup returns CDR1 SGHDT and CDR2 YYEEEE. Written as DNA, the CDR3 is TGTGCCAGCAGCTTGGCTAGGGCCCGGGAGACCCAGTACTTC. Protein: CASSLARARETQYF.

V gene TRBV7-3 combines with J gene TRBJ1-2; no clear D gene. CDR3 length: 13 residues. Germline loops: CDR1 SGHTA, CDR2 FQGTGA. V was cut by 3 bases and J by 3 bases, with 8 bases left in between. The CDR3 is CASSFAGDYGYTF. The CDR3, as DNA: TGTGCCAGCAGCTTCGCAGGCGACTATGGCTACACCTTC.

This chain links TRBV11-2 with TRBJ2-3; 8 bases match TRBD2. Germline V gene lookup returns CDR1 SGHAT and CDR2 FQNNGV. This CDR3 is 17 amino acids long. J gave up 1 base and V 6 bases, and 12 bases lay outside the gene matches. CDR3 sequence reads: CASRRRWAGGGTDTQYF. CDR3 DNA: TGTGCCAGCAGGAGGCGCTGGGCGGGGGGCGGCACAGATACGCAGTATTTT.

V usage is TRBV5-1 and J usage is TRBJ1-1; D not certain. CDR1 and CDR2 (germline): SGHRS, YFSETQ. The CDR3 totals 14 residues. The V end was cut by 4 bases, the J end by 3 bases, with 13 bases between. The CDR3 DNA reads as TGCGCCAGCAGCGATACGGGCAGCGACACTGAAGCTTTCTTT. This encodes CASSDTGSDTEAFF. The full variable domain, completed using reference TRBV5-1 and TRBJ1-1, is KAGVTQTPRYLIKTRGQQVTLSCSPISGHRSVSWYQQTPGQGLQFLFEYFSETQRNKGNFPGRFSGRQFSNSRSEMNVSTLELGDSALYLCASSDTGSDTEAFFGQGTRLTVV.

The rearrangement links TRBV5-1 to TRBJ2-5; tentative D call: TRBD2 (5 bases). The CDR3 runs to 13 residues. V gave up 0 bases and J gave up 5 bases, with 8 bases separating them. Looked up from germline, CDR1 is SGHRS and CDR2 is YFSETQ. This CDR3 is CASSLAGGETQYF. The CDR3 DNA sequence: TGCGCCAGCAGCTTGGCGGGCGGGGAGACCCAGTACTTC.

This clone was counted between two and nine times. CDR3 sequence (DNA): TGTGCCAGCAGCAAAGCCGGGACAGGAGTACTGGGAGGACGCGAGCAGTACTTC. Translated, it gives CASSKAGTGVLGGREQYF. This chain joins TRBV21-1 and TRBJ2-7; TRBD1, as called in the table, went unchecked against the DNA. TRBV21-1 is noted as a pseudogene. The CDR3 runs to 18 residues.

The gene calls are TRBV5-4 and TRBJ2-7; 12 nucleotides match TRBD2. The length of the CDR3 is 16 residues. CDR1 and CDR2 (germline): SGHNT, YYREEE (reference sequence). With V trimmed by 6 bases and J by 6 bases, 13 bases remained unmatched. This CDR3 reads CASMLTSGSPLGEQYF. CDR3 DNA sequence: TGTGCCAGCATGTTGACTAGCGGGAGCCCTTTAGGCGAGCAGTACTTC.

This chain connects TRBV14 to TRBJ2-3; 12 nucleotides align to TRBD2. V was pared by 8 bases and J by 0 bases, with 6 bases of the junction left unmatched. Germline CDR1 reads SGHDN; CDR2 reads FVKESK. This CDR3 region has 16 residues. The CDR3 sequence: CASDGLAGYSTDTQYF. For the CDR3, the DNA is TGTGCCAGCGATGGACTAGCGGGGTATAGCACAGATACGCAGTATTTT.

The chain joins TRBV7-2 to TRBJ1-1; TRBD1 might be the D (5 bases). V lost 1 base, J lost 11 bases, and 14 bases lay in between. This CDR3 is 13 amino acids long. Germline loops: CDR1 SGHTA, CDR2 FQGNSA. The CDR3 region has the DNA TGTGCCAGCAGCTTAGTGATGGGGGGGAGGGCTTTCTTT. Translating it yields CASSLVMGGRAFF.

V usage is TRBV5-1 and J usage is TRBJ2-3, with D unclear. V was clipped by 0 bases and J by 5 bases, with 10 bases between them. The CDR3 is 14 amino acids. The germline V gene encodes CDR1 SGHRS and CDR2 YFSETQ. The CDR3 sequence is CASSLEDSGDTQYF. As DNA, the CDR3 is TGCGCCAGCAGCTTGGAAGATTCTGGAGATACGCAGTATTTT.

Only a few counts were recorded for this clone. Other DNA sequences from this sample encode an identical CDR3 as well. The rearrangement joins TRBV30 to TRBJ2-3; D is uncertain. The V end lost 2 bases, the J end lost 1 base, and 7 bases lay between the germline ends. This CDR3 is built from 13 residues. Germline CDR1 reads GTSNPN; CDR2 reads SVGIG (reference sequence). The CDR3 DNA is TGTGCCTGGAGTATAAGTCGCACAGATACGCAGTATTTT. Translating it yields CAWSISRTDTQYF.

The chain uses TRBV2 and TRBJ1-5; tentative D call: TRBD1 (5 bases). Trimming removed 2 bases from V and 1 base from J, with 15 bases in between. CDR3 length: 17 amino acids. The V gene's germline CDR1 is SNHLY and CDR2 FYNNEI. The CDR3 region has the DNA TGTGCCAGCAGTGAACCAACAATTTACAGGAGCAATCAGCCCCAGCATTTT. Its translation is CASSEPTIYRSNQPQHF.

The V gene is TRBV7-8, the J gene TRBJ2-3, with D hard to call. Germline CDR1 reads SGHVS; CDR2 reads FQNEAQ. This CDR3 contains 14 residues. Trimming stripped 5 bases from V and 0 bases from J, with 9 bases between. The CDR3 nucleotides are TGTGCCAGCAGCGCCGAACTGAGCACAGATACGCAGTATTTT. This gives the protein CASSAELSTDTQYF.

The V and J genes are TRBV2 and TRBJ2-1; 7 bases agree with TRBD1. Germline V gives CDR1 SNHLY, CDR2 FYNNEI. This CDR3 comprises 17 residues. After removal of 7 bases from V and 0 bases from J, the junction contained 12 bases not matched to a gene. The DNA for the CDR3 is TGTGCCAGCATCCCCCGGGACAGCCTTAGCTCCTACAATGAGCAGTTCTTC. This gives the protein CASIPRDSLSSYNEQFF. Together with reference TRBV2 and TRBJ2-1, the CDR3 gives the full variable domain: EPEVTQTPSHQVTQMGQEVILRCVPISNHLYFYWYRQILGQKVEFLVSFYNNEISEKSEIFDDQFSVERPDGSNFTLKIRSTKLEDSAMYFCASIPRDSLSSYNEQFFGPGTRLTVL.

J is TRBJ1-2 and V is TRBV6-6; 9 bases fit TRBD1. Germline V lookup: CDR1 MNHNY, CDR2 SVGAGI (reference sequence). This CDR3 is 13 amino acids long. With V trimmed by 8 bases and J by 8 bases, 9 bases remained unmatched. CDR3 in amino acids: CASWEQGARGYTF. CDR3 sequence (DNA): TGTGCCAGCTGGGAACAGGGGGCGCGGGGCTACACCTTC.